This TCR beta chain was documented in a study of blood T cell repertoires in COVID-19. Across the whole study: Acute and convalescent COVID-19 specimens originated in the United States, Italy and Spain. Sources were T cells, B-cell-depleted T cells, or PBMCs; the material itself was cDNA or gDNA.

V was shortened by 0 bases and J by 4 bases, with 10 bases between the two germline ends. Per the germline V gene, CDR1 is SGHTA and CDR2 is FQGTGA. The CDR3 consists of 15 residues. Only in-frame clones appear in the TCRdb table, and some are missing; sequencing was by immunoSEQ multiplex PCR. The sample shows roughly 200,000 clones, 65% to 90% of them seen only once. The source material was PBMCs or T cells enriched from blood (not recorded which). This clonotype was sampled from a woman between 35 and 50 years old with acute COVID-19. The chain uses TRBV7-3 and TRBJ2-1; weak D call: TRBD2 (6 bases). The CDR3 region has the DNA TGTGCCAGCAGCTTAACGTTAGCGGCGTACAATGAGCAGTTCTTC. It is translated as CASSLTLAAYNEQFF.